This T cell receptor beta chain appears in the sequencing data of a study of response to subunit inactivated influenza vaccine. MiXCR, applied by TCRdb to the RT-PCR reads, yields one record per CDR3 protein. The sample holds about 570,000 distinct CDR3 sequences, roughly 10% seen once. The CDR3 spans 18 residues. Germline V gene sequence: CDR1 SGHAT, CDR2 FQNNGV. The V and J ends lost 1 base and 5 bases respectively, with 23 bases between them. These data are also associated with another study on T cells expressing NK-cell markers. That source notes: Production of TCR beta cDNA relied on 5'RACE template switching with UMIs. Sorted T-cell subsets CD3+CD56+NKG2C+, CD3+CD56+NKG2C- and CD3+CD56-NKG2C+ were TCR beta-sequenced. Seropositivity for HCMV was found in seven of the eight sequenced donors, with one seronegative. HCMV specificity of the expanded NKG2C+ T cell clones stayed unclear.

The V call is TRBV11-2, the J call TRBJ2-5; D gene ambiguous. The specimen comprised PBMCs from blood, sampled on the day of vaccination. The TCR originated in a man aged 50 to 60 who received an inactivated influenza vaccine. CDR3: CASSLVEVPGWRSETQYF. Here the CDR3 DNA reads TGTGCCAGCAGCTTAGTCGAGGTCCCCGGATGGAGAAGTGAGACCCAGTACTTC.